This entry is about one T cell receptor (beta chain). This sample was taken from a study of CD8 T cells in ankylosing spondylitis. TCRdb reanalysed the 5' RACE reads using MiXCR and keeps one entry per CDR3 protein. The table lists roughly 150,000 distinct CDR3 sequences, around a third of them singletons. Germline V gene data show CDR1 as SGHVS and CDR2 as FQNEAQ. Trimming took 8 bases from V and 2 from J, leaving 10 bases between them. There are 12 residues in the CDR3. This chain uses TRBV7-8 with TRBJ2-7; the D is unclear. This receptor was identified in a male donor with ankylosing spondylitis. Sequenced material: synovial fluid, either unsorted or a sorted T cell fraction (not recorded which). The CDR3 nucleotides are TGTGCCAGCGGATTTTGGGCCTACGAGCAGTACTTC. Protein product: CASGFWAYEQYF.